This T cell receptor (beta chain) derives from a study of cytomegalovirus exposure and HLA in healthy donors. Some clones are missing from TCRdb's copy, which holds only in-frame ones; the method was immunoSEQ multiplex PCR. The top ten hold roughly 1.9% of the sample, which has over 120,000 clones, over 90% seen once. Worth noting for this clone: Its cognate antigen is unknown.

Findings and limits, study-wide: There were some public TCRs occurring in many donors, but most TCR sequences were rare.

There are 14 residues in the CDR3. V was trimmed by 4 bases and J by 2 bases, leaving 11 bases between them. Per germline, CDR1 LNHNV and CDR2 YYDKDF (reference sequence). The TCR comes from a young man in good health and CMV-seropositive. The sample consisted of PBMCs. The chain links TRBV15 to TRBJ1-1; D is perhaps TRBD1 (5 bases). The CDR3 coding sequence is TGTGCCACCAGCAACCCCACAGGAAACACTGAAGCTTTCTTT. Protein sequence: CATSNPTGNTEAFF.